Reported below is one T cell receptor (beta chain). The data belong to a study of CD8 T cells in Susac syndrome. V lost 1 base and J 3 bases, leaving 6 bases between the germline ends. Germline lookup yields CDR1 LNHNV and CDR2 YYDKDF (reference sequence). The CDR3 totals 13 residues. RNA totalling about 0.5 to 1 ug underwent reverse transcription with random hexamers. Amplification of TCR beta CDR3 by immunoSEQ multiplex PCR spanned 54 Vbeta and 13 Jbeta. TCRdb independently ran MiXCR on the immunoSEQ multiplex PCR reads; one entry per CDR3 protein. Seen here are about 140,000 distinct CDR3 sequences, 94% observed once, and the top ten hold over 0.25%.

The V call is TRBV15, the J call TRBJ2-5; D perhaps matches TRBD2 (6 bases). This sequence originates from a human donor in good health. Sample: CD8+ T cells from PBMCs. In nucleotides, the CDR3 is TGTGCCACCAGCAGAGGACTAGAAGAGACCCAGTACTTC. Translation gives CATSRGLEETQYF.